Included here is one T cell receptor (beta chain) sequence, with context. Its antigen is unidentified. The junction does not match germline at one end; this may be a read error. This sample is drawn from a study of spatial heterogeneity in lung cancer. Notes on the study in general: Among blood samples, ubiquitous expanded tumor TCRs appeared more at resection than at follow-up.

Time point given: sample taken at primary tumor resection. The study sequenced unsorted whole RNA from tumor, nontumor lung or frozen PBMC. TCRdb processed the 5' RACE reads anew with MiXCR; each CDR3 protein has one entry. The repertoire holds around 75,000 distinct CDR3 sequences, with about an eighth as singletons. The germline V gene has CDR1 SSHAT and CDR2 FNYEAQ (reference sequence). This CDR3 region has 14 residues. The chain links TRBV7-7 to TRBJ2-3; weak D call: TRBD1 (6 bases). Here the sequenced sample was PBMCs, taken at surgery. This TCR came from a male donor with early-stage non-small cell lung cancer. The CDR3: CASSLGQSTDTQYF. The CDR3 bases are TGTGCTAGCAGCCTTGGACAGTCCACAGATACGCAGTATTTT.